This T cell receptor beta chain was identified in a study of blood T cell repertoires in COVID-19. Study background: The origin of the acute and convalescent COVID-19 samples was the United States, Italy and Spain.

In the authors' workflow: How many nucleated cells were present was estimated from reference gene primer amplification. Here immunoSEQ multiplex PCR was the method, and the copy in TCRdb shows in-frame clones only, minus some. V and J calls plus clone size are reproduced from that table; the DNA served to infer D and trimming. The sample consists of 100,000 to 110,000 clones, roughly 85% of them appearing once. The CDR3 is made up of 15 amino acids. With V trimmed by 4 bases and J by 11 bases, 7 bases remained unmatched. CDR1 and CDR2 from the germline V gene are MNHEY and SMNVEV (reference sequence).

The chain is built from TRBV27 and TRBJ2-3; 15 bases agree with TRBD2. Sequenced material: peripheral blood. This sequence originates from a man aged 65 to 85 with active or convalescent COVID-19. For the CDR3, the DNA is TGTGCCAGCAGTTCGGGGACTAGCGGGAGGCTACGGCAGTATTTT. Protein: CASSSGTSGRLRQYF.